The 9 T cell receptor beta chains below were found in one sample sequenced in a study of blood T cell repertoires in COVID-19. Profiled with immunoSEQ multiplex PCR; TCRdb holds only in-frame clones, not every one. The sample lists roughly 250,000 clones, about 86% occurring once. The sequenced material came from peripheral blood. All receptors come from a woman in her twenties or thirties with COVID-19, enrolled during active disease.

The V gene is TRBV5-1, the J gene TRBJ2-5; D is perhaps TRBD1 (6 bases). Germline V gene data show CDR1 as SGHRS and CDR2 as YFSETQ. V was shortened by 3 bases and J by 5 bases, with 14 bases between the two germline ends. The CDR3 contains 14 residues. The CDR3 DNA follows: TGCGCCAGCAGCTCAGGGGCCCTCTGGGAGACCCAGTACTTC. This codes for CASSSGALWETQYF.

The chain employs TRBV2 and TRBJ1-5; tentatively, D is TRBD1 (5 bases). Trimming shortened V by 7 bases and J by 3 bases, and 13 bases separated the two germline ends. This CDR3 is 14 amino acids long. The germline gives CDR1 SNHLY, CDR2 FYNNEI. The CDR3: CASKSRANNQPQHF. The CDR3 nucleotides read TGTGCCAGCAAGTCCAGGGCCAACAATCAGCCCCAGCATTTT.

The chain carries TRBV4-1 and TRBJ2-2; D gene uncertain. The germline V and J ends were trimmed by 0 bases and 1 base, with 6 bases remaining between them. The germline V gene has CDR1 MGHRA and CDR2 YSYEKL. The CDR3 runs 15 residues. The CDR3, as DNA: TGCGCCAGCAGCCAAGACCCCAAGAACACCGGGGAGCTGTTTTTT. Its translation: CASSQDPKNTGELFF.

The rearrangement uses TRBV10-3 and TRBJ2-1, with 8 bases lining up with TRBD1. The CDR3 contains 13 residues. The V segment lost 11 bases and the J segment 8 bases; nucleotides outside the gene matches: 11. Germline values: CDR1 ENHRY, CDR2 SYGVKD. CDR3 region: CAAGTGDVDEQFF. Written as DNA, the CDR3 is TGTGCCGCCGGGACAGGAGACGTGGATGAGCAGTTCTTC.

This clone showed up just once. The chain has TRBV7-6 and TRBJ1-4, with D unclear. This CDR3 comprises 15 residues. The V gene's germline CDR1 is SGHVS and CDR2 FNYEAQ. Between the trimmed V and J ends, which lost 4 bases and 4 bases, there was a span of 13 bases. The CDR3 reads CASSSSRSLNEKLFF. DNA for the CDR3: TGTGCCAGCAGCTCTAGCCGGAGCCTTAATGAAAAACTGTTTTTT.

The J gene is TRBJ1-1, the V gene TRBV27, with 8 bases identical to TRBD1. Germline-derived CDR1 and CDR2 are MNHEY and SMNVEV (reference sequence). J gave up 4 bases and V 6 bases, and 7 bases lay outside the gene matches. The CDR3 totals 14 residues. This CDR3 is CASRDRVRGTEAFF. CDR3 sequence (DNA): TGTGCCAGCAGGGACAGGGTGCGGGGCACTGAAGCTTTCTTT.

In this sample, this clone turned up once. The chain couples TRBV3-1 (or the pseudogene TRBV3-2) to TRBJ1-2; 7 bases are a match to TRBD1. Germline trimming cut 4 bases from V and 7 bases from J; bases unmatched to any gene: 6. CDR1 and CDR2 from the germline V gene are LGHDT and YNNKEL (reference sequence). The CDR3 is 13 amino acids. The DNA for the CDR3 is TGTGCCAGCAGCCCCGACAGGGTGGCTGGCTACACCTTC. Protein product: CASSPDRVAGYTF.

The chain recombines TRBV14 with TRBJ2-1, with D possibly matching TRBD1 (6 bases). The CDR3 spans 14 residues. Germline V gene data show CDR1 as SGHDN and CDR2 as FVKESK. V shed 1 base and J shed 12 bases, with 16 bases lying between them. The CDR3 reads CASSQGVVARGQFF. CDR3 nucleotide sequence: TGTGCCAGCAGCCAAGGTGTCGTTGCCAGGGGGCAGTTCTTC.

The chain carries TRBV9 and TRBJ1-4; D perhaps matches TRBD1 (6 bases). The CDR3 length is 15 residues. Germline CDR1 is SGDLS and CDR2 is YYNGEE. Trimming took off 5 bases at V and 4 bases at J, with 15 bases between the two ends. CDR3 in DNA: TGTGCCAGCAGTGTGGGGGCAGTAAGTAATGAAAAACTGTTTTTT. Protein sequence: CASSVGAVSNEKLFF.